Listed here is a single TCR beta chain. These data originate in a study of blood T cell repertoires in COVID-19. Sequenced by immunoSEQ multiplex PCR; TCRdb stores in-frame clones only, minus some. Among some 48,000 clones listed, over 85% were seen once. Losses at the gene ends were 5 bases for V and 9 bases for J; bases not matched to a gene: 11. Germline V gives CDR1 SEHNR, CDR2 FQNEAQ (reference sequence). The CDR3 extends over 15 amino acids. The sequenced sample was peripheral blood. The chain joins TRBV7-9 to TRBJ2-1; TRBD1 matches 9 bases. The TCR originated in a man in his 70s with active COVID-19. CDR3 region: CASSPGTGLRGEQFF. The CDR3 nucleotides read TGTGCCAGCAGCCCCGGGACAGGGCTGCGGGGTGAGCAGTTCTTC.